The clone carrying this TCR beta chain was recorded a few times. V lost 7 bases to trimming and J lost 8 bases; unmatched junction nucleotides: 10. The CDR3 spans 16 residues. Germline V CDR1 and CDR2: ENHRY, SYGVKD. These data belong to a study of T cell changes during pregnancy in multiple sclerosis. Sequenced by immunoSEQ multiplex PCR; TCRdb stores in-frame clones only, minus some. The sample yields around 75,000 clones, approximately 88% seen once. This clonotype originated in a female donor in good health, enrolled as a control in a pregnancy study. The J gene is TRBJ2-1, the V gene TRBV10-3; 14 bases match TRBD2. Sequences were derived from peripheral blood, sampled in the first trimester of pregnancy. CDR3 protein: CAIKKLGLAGEDEQFF. As DNA, the CDR3 is TGTGCCATCAAGAAGCTGGGACTAGCGGGAGAAGATGAGCAGTTCTTC.